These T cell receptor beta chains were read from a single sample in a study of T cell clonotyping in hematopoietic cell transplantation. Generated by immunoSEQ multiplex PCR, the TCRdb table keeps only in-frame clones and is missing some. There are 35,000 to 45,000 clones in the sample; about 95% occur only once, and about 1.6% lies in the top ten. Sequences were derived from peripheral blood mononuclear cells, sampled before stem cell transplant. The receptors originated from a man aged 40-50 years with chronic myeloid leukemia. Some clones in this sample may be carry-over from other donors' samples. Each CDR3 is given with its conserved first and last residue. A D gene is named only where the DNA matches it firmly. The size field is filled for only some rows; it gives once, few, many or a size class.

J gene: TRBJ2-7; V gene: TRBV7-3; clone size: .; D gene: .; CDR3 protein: CASSLTEAGRYEQYF; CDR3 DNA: TGTGCCAGCAGCTTAACGGAGGCTGGTCGCTACGAGCAGTACTTC
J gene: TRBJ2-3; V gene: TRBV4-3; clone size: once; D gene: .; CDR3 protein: CASSHPGGPTDTQYF; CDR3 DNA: TGCGCCAGCAGCCACCCCGGGGGACCCACAGATACGCAGTATTTT
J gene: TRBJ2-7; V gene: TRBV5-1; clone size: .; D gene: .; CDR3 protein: CASSTGQATYEQYF; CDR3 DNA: TGCGCCAGCAGCACCGGACAAGCCACCTACGAGCAGTACTTC
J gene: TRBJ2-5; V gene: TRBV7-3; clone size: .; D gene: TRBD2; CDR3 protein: CASSPGLAGGRETQYF; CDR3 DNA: TGTGCCAGCAGCCCGGGACTAGCGGGGGGCAGGGAGACCCAGTACTTC
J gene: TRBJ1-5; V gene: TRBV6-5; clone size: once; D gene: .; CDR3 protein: CASRSGEGGNQPQHF; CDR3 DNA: TGTGCCAGCAGGAGTGGGGAGGGCGGGAATCAGCCCCAGCATTTT
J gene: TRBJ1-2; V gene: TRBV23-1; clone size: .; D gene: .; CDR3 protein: CASSQSTKSGGTNYGYTF; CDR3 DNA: TGCGCCAGCAGTCAATCGACTAAATCTGGGGGAACTAACTATGGCTACACCTTC
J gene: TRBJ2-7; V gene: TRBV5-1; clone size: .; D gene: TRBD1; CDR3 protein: CASSYRTGGYEQYF; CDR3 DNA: TGCGCCAGCAGCTACCGGACAGGGGGCTACGAGCAGTACTTC
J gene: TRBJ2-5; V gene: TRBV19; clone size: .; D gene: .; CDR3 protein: CASSIETGTQGTQYF; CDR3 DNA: TGTGCCAGTAGTATAGAAACAGGGACGCAGGGGACCCAGTACTTC
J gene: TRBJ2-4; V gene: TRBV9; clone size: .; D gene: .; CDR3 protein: CASSNPGYIQYF; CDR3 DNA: TGTGCCAGCAGCAACCCTGGTTACATTCAGTACTTC
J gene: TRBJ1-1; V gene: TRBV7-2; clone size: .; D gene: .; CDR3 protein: CASSLAPGADTEAFF; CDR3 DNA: TGTGCCAGCAGCTTAGCGCCAGGGGCGGACACTGAAGCTTTCTTT
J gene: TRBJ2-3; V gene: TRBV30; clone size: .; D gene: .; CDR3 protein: CAWSLHTTDTQYF; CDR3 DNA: TGTGCCTGGAGTCTCCATACCACAGATACGCAGTATTTT
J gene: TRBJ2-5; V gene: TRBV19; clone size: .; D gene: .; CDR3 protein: CASSGGMLGETQYF; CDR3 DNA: TGTGCCAGTAGCGGGGGTATGCTGGGGGAGACCCAGTACTTC
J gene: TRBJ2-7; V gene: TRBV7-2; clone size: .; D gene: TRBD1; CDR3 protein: CASSFGTEGIYEQYF; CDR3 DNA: TGTGCCAGCAGCTTTGGGACAGAAGGGATATACGAGCAGTACTTC
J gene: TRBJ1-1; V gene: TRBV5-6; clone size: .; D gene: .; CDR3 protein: CASSPTGNTEAFF; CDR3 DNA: TGTGCCAGCAGCCCTACAGGGAACACTGAAGCTTTCTTT
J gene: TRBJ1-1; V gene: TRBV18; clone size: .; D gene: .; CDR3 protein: CASSPGGNTEAFF; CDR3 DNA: TGTGCCAGCTCACCAGGGGGGAACACTGAAGCTTTCTTT
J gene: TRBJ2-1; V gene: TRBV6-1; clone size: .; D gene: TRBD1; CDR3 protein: CASSLGTGTANEQFF; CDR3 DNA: TGTGCCAGCAGTTTAGGGACAGGGACCGCCAATGAGCAGTTCTTC
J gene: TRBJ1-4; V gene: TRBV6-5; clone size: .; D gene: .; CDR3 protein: CASSRLQGPYEKLFF; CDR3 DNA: TGTGCCAGCAGTCGATTACAGGGCCCTTATGAAAAACTGTTTTTT
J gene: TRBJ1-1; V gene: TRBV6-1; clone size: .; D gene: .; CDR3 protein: CASKRQNTEAFF; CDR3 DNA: TGTGCCAGCAAGCGACAGAACACTGAAGCTTTCTTT
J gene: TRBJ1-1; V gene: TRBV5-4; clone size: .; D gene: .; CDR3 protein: CASSLGARENTEAFF; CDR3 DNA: TGTGCCAGCAGCTTGGGGGCCCGGGAGAACACTGAAGCTTTCTTT
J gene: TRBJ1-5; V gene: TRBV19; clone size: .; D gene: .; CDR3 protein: CASSYTGYQPQHF; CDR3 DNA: TGTGCCAGTAGTTACACAGGGTATCAGCCCCAGCATTTT
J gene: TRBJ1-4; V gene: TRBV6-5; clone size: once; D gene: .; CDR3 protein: CASSYSGGNEKLFF; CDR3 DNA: TGTGCCAGCAGTTACTCGGGGGGGAATGAAAAACTGTTTTTT
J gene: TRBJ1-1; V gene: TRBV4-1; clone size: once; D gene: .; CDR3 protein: CASSQGSATKETEAFF; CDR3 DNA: TGCGCCAGCAGCCAAGGGTCTGCCACGAAAGAAACTGAAGCTTTCTTT
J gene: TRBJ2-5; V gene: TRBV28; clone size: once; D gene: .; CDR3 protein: CATFEETQYF; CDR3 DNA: TGTGCCACCTTTGAAGAGACCCAGTACTTC
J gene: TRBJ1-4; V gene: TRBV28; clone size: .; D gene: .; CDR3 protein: CASSLRDSRRVEKLFF; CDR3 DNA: TGTGCCAGCAGTCTCCGGGACTCTCGGAGGGTGGAAAAACTGTTTTTT
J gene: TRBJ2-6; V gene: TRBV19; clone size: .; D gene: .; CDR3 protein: CASSTQGSGANVLTF; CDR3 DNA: TGTGCCAGTAGTACCCAGGGTTCTGGGGCCAACGTCCTGACTTTC
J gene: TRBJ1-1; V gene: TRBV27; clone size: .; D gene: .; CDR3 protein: CASSLTANTEAFF; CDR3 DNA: TGTGCCAGCAGTTTGACAGCGAACACTGAAGCTTTCTTT
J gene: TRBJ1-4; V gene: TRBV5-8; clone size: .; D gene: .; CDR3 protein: CASSSPARVGSRELFF; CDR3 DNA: TGTGCCAGCAGCTCCCCAGCGCGGGTAGGGTCGCGGGAACTGTTTTTT
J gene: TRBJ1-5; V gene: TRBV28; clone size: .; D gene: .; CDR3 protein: CASSWGDQPQHF; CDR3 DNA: TGTGCCAGCAGCTGGGGGGATCAGCCCCAGCATTTT
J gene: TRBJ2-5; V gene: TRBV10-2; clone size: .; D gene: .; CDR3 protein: CASSEDQETQYF; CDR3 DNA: TGCGCCAGCTCAGAGGATCAAGAGACCCAGTACTTC
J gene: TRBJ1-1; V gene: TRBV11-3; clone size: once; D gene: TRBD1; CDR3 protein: CASSLRDRVLGGLNTEAFF; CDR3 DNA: TGTGCCAGCAGCTTAAGGGACAGGGTCCTTGGGGGCTTGAACACTGAAGCTTTCTTT
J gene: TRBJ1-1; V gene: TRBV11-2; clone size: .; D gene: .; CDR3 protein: CASSFPPGRLNTEAFF; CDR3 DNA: TGTGCCAGCAGCTTTCCCCCAGGGAGGCTGAACACTGAAGCTTTCTTT
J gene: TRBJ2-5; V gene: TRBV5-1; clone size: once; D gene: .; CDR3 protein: CASSRVGWGSGETQYF; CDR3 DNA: TGCGCCAGCAGTCGGGTCGGATGGGGGAGCGGGGAGACCCAGTACTTC
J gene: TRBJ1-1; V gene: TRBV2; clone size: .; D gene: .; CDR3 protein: CASSRGTIIEAFF; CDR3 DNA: TGTGCCAGCAGTCGAGGGACCATCATTGAAGCTTTCTTT
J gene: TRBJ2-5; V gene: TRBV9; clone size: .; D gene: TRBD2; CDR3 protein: CASSVGVGGATETQYF; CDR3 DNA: TGTGCCAGCAGCGTAGGAGTCGGGGGGGCTACAGAGACCCAGTACTTC
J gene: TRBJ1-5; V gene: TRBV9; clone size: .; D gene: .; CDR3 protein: CASSWTDSNQPQHF; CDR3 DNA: TGTGCCAGCAGCTGGACGGATAGCAATCAGCCCCAGCATTTT
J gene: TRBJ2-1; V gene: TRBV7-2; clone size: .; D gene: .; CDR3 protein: CASSSPTRGLTVYNEQFF; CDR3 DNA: TGTGCCAGCAGCTCACCGACTAGAGGCCTAACGGTCTACAATGAGCAGTTCTTC
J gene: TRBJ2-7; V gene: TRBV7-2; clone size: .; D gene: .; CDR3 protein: CASSSAYEQYF; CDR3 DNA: TGTGCCAGCAGCTCAGCTTACGAGCAGTACTTC
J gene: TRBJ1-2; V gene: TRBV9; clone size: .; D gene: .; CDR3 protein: CASSGEGRGRAYGYTF; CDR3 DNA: TGTGCCAGCAGCGGCGAGGGGAGGGGACGGGCATATGGCTACACCTTC
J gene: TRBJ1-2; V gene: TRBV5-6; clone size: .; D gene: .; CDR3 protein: CASSLANFNYGYTF; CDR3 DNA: TGTGCCAGCAGCTTAGCTAACTTTAACTATGGCTACACCTTC
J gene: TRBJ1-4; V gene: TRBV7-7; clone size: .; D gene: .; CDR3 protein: CASSATEGEKLFF; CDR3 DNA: TGTGCTAGCAGCGCCACGGAGGGGGAAAAACTGTTTTTT
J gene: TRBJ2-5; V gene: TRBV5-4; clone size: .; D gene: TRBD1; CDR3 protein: CASSTGQLQETQYF; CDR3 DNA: TGTGCCAGCAGCACGGGACAGCTCCAAGAGACCCAGTACTTC
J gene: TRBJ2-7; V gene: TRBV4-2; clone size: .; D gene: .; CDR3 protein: CASSPSNSLSEQYF; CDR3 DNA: TGTGCCAGCAGCCCCTCGAATTCTCTGAGCGAGCAGTACTTC
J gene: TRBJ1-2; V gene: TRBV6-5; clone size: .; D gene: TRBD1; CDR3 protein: CASSSGTGGIYGYTF; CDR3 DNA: TGTGCCAGCAGTAGCGGGACAGGGGGGATCTATGGCTACACCTTC
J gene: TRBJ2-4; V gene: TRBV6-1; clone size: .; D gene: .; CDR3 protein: CASSERTGRGLAKNIQYF; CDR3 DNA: TGTGCCAGCAGTGAAAGGACAGGGAGGGGACTAGCCAAAAACATTCAGTACTTC
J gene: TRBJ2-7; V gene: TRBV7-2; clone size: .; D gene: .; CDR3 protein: CASSLGRSYEQYF; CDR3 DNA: TGTGCCAGCAGCTTGGGCAGGTCGTACGAGCAGTACTTC
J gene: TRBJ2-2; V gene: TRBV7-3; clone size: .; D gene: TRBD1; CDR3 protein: CASSSGQDTGELFF; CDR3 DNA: TGTGCCAGCAGCTCGGGACAGGACACCGGGGAGCTGTTTTTT
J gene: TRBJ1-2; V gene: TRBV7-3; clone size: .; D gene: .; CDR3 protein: CASRDLSFNYGYTF; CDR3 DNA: TGTGCCAGCAGGGACTTGTCTTTTAACTATGGCTACACCTTC
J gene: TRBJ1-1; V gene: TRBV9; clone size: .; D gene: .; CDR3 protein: CASSPIAQRSTEAFF; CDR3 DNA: TGTGCCAGCAGCCCGATAGCCCAACGAAGCACTGAAGCTTTCTTT
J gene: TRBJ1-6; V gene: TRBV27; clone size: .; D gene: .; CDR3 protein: CASSLSREYNSPLHF; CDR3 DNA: TGTGCCAGCAGTTTAAGTCGGGAGTATAATTCACCCCTCCACTTT
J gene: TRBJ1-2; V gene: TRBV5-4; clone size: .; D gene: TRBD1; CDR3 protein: CASSPGTANYGYTF; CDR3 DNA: TGTGCCAGCAGCCCTGGGACAGCTAACTATGGCTACACCTTC
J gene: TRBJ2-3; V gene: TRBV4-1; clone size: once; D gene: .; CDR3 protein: CASSQDSGNEGTDTQYF; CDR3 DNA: TGCGCCAGCAGCCAAGATTCGGGAAACGAGGGCACAGATACGCAGTATTTT
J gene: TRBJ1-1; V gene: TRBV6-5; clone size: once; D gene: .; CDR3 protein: CASTQGFQAFF; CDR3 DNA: TGTGCCAGCACCCAGGGGTTTCAAGCTTTCTTT
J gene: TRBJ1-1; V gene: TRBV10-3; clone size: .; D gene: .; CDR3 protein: CAISDLVDTEAFF; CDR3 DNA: TGTGCCATCAGTGATTTAGTGGACACTGAAGCTTTCTTT